This T cell receptor beta chain appears in the sequencing data of a study of breast tumors, draining lymph nodes, adjacent tissues. Germline CDR1 DFQATT, CDR2 SNEGSKA (reference sequence). V was pared by 5 bases and J by 1 base, with 4 bases of the junction left unmatched. This CDR3 is built from 14 residues. TCRdb independently ran MiXCR on the multiplex PCR reads; one entry per CDR3 protein. The sample holds more than 30,000 distinct CDR3 sequences; 60% to 70% are singletons and the top ten take roughly 18%. Details on this clonotype: Its antigen is unidentified.

Points from the study as a whole: Tumors had less TCR diversity than lymph nodes, more than nontumor tissue. Compared with basal-like, luminal-like tumors shared significantly more repertoire with nontumor tissue.

Input material: breast tumor tissue. This TCR came from a female donor with breast cancer. Some clones in this sample may be carry-over from other donors' samples. The chain couples TRBV20-1 to TRBJ2-3; 9 bases are shared with TRBD2. DNA of the CDR3: TGCAGTGCTCACCAGCGGGAGGGCACAGATACGCAGTATTTT. Its translation: CSAHQREGTDTQYF.